This TCR beta chain is from a study of response to subunit inactivated influenza vaccine. In regard to this clonotype: As yet, its antigen is unknown.

CDR1 and CDR2 from the germline V gene are SGHAT and FQNNGV. The CDR3 has 17 amino acids. Trimming at V came to 1 base and at J to 5 bases, leaving 10 bases not matched to a gene. Study-wide findings and caveats: Authors suggested that a seasonal influenza vaccination recruits few new T cells each time.

TCRdb redid the calling of the RT-PCR reads with MiXCR, one entry per CDR3 protein. The sample consists of 400,000 to 650,000 distinct CDR3 sequences, less than 7.5% of them appearing once. The chain has TRBV11-2 and TRBJ2-5; 10 bases are shared with TRBD2. The receptor's source is a man aged 45-69 years who received an inactivated influenza vaccine. Sequencing used PBMCs from blood, obtained less than 25 months after vaccination. CDR3 region: CASSLGGSPGLAETQYF. CDR3 sequence (DNA): TGTGCCAGCAGCTTAGGAGGGTCTCCGGGACTAGCGGAGACCCAGTACTTC.